A selection of T cell receptor beta chains follows, all from one sample in a study of T-cell memory formation after mild COVID-19. TCRdb processed the 5' RACE reads anew with MiXCR; each CDR3 protein has one entry. The table has 280,000 or so distinct CDR3 sequences, approximately 8% seen once; the top ten hold under 25%. Sequenced material: PBMCs or a T cell subset sorted from them (not recorded which). Receptors were obtained from a man between 18 and 29 years old who had mild COVID-19 (a few samples of this study predate the infection). Cell type and time point are not known. Each CDR3 is given with its conserved first and last residue. A D gene is named only where the DNA matches it firmly. Some rows have no size entry. The others give once, few or many, or a class for an expanded clone.

TRBJ1-2 | TRBV2 | - | - | CASSTDRNTF | TGTGCCAGCAGTACAGACAGAAACACCTTC
TRBJ2-1 | TRBV12-3/TRBV12-4 | - | - | CASTRKRDEQFF | TGTGCCAGCACGAGGAAAAGGGATGAGCAGTTCTTC
TRBJ2-7 | TRBV12-3/TRBV12-4 | - | many | CASSLDRVPNYEQYF | TGTGCCAGCAGCTTGGACAGAGTCCCCAACTACGAGCAGTACTTC
TRBJ2-2 | TRBV24-1 | - | few | CATSDWGAGTGELFF | TGTGCCACCAGTGATTGGGGGGCCGGCACCGGGGAGCTGTTTTTT
TRBJ2-3 | TRBV5-4 | - | few | CASSLDGGFTDTQYF | TGTGCCAGCAGCTTGGACGGGGGTTTCACAGATACGCAGTATTTT
TRBJ2-7 | TRBV5-1 | - | - | CASSWTGVGESSYEQYF | TGCGCCAGCAGCTGGACCGGTGTCGGGGAATCCTCCTACGAGCAGTACTTC
TRBJ2-1 | TRBV27 | - | few | CASSLISQGSGNEQFF | TGTGCCAGCAGTTTAATCTCTCAGGGATCGGGCAATGAGCAGTTCTTC
TRBJ2-7 | TRBV19 | - | - | CASSARSSAEQYF | TGTGCCAGTAGTGCGCGATCTAGCGCCGAGCAGTACTTC
TRBJ2-2 | TRBV15 | - | - | CATSRGQRANTGELFF | TGTGCCACCAGCAGAGGACAGAGAGCGAACACCGGGGAGCTGTTTTTT
TRBJ2-3 | TRBV7-2 | - | - | CASSPSENTQYF | TGTGCCAGCAGCCCATCGGAAAATACGCAGTATTTT
TRBJ2-3 | TRBV5-1 | TRBD2 | many | CASTEAGGISDTQYF | TGCGCCAGCACGGAAGCGGGGGGTATTTCAGATACGCAGTATTTT
TRBJ1-2 | TRBV11-2 | - | - | CASSSLAGFYGYTF | TGTGCCAGCAGCTCCCTGGCAGGGTTCTATGGCTACACCTTC
TRBJ2-1 | TRBV6-2/TRBV6-3 | TRBD2 | - | CASSRAGRGEQFF | TGTGCCAGCAGTAGAGCGGGGCGGGGTGAGCAGTTCTTC
TRBJ1-6 | TRBV12-3/TRBV12-4 | - | few | CASSRDDREKPLHF | TGTGCCAGCAGCCGGGACGACCGGGAAAAACCCCTCCACTTT
TRBJ1-2 | TRBV5-1 | - | few | CATSSGRAGSGYTF | TGCGCCACCTCCTCGGGGCGGGCTGGGAGCGGCTACACCTTC
TRBJ1-1 | TRBV18 | - | - | CASSPPLVYRESGDYEAFF | TGTGCCAGCTCACCACCGTTGGTTTACAGGGAGTCGGGGGATTATGAAGCTTTCTTT
TRBJ2-1 | TRBV7-6 | TRBD1 | many | CASSTGTGGNEQFF | TGTGCCAGCAGCACCGGGACAGGGGGCAATGAGCAGTTCTTC
TRBJ2-5 | TRBV6-2/TRBV6-3 | - | few | CASSYGSAQETQYF | TGTGCCAGCAGTTACGGCTCAGCCCAAGAGACCCAGTACTTC
TRBJ2-2 | TRBV5-1 | TRBD2 | few | CASSFGLANTGELFF | TGCGCCAGCAGCTTTGGACTAGCGAACACCGGGGAGCTGTTTTTT
TRBJ1-6 | TRBV5-1 | - | - | CASSLEQTYNSPLHF | TGCGCCAGCAGCTTGGAGCAGACCTATAATTCACCCCTCCACTTT
TRBJ2-3 | TRBV20-1 | - | many | CSARQSTDTQYF | TGCAGTGCCCGACAGAGCACAGATACGCAGTATTTT
TRBJ1-2 | TRBV6-5 | TRBD1 | few | CASRTLTGSNYGYTF | TGTGCCAGCAGGACTTTGACAGGGTCCAACTATGGCTACACCTTC